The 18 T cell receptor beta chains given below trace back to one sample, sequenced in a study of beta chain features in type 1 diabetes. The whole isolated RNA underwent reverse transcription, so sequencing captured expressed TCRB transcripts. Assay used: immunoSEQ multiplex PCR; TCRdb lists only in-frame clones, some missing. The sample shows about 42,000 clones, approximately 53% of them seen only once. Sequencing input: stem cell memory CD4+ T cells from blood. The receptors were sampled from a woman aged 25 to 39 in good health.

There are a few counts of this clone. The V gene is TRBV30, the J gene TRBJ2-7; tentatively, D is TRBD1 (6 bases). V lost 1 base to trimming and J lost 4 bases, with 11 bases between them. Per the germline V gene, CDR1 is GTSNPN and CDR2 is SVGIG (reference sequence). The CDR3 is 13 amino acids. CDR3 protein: CAWSELRGYEQYF. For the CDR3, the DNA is TGTGCCTGGAGTGAACTTAGGGGGTACGAGCAGTACTTC. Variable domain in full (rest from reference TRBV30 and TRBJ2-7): SQTIHQWPATLVQPVGSPLSLECTVEGTSNPNLYWYRQAAGRGLQLLFYSVGIGQISSEVPQNLSASRPQDRQFILSSKKLLLSDSGFYLCAWSELRGYEQYFGPGTRLTVT.

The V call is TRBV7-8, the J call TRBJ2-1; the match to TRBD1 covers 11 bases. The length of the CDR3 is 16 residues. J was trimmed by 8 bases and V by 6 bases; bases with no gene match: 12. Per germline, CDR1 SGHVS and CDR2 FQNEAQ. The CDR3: CASSPRTGGVLHEQFF. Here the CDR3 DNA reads TGTGCCAGCAGTCCAAGGACAGGGGGCGTACTGCATGAGCAGTTCTTC. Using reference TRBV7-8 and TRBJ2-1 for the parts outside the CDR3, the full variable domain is GAGVSQSPRYKVAKRGQDVALRCDPISGHVSLFWYQQALGQGPEFLTYFQNEAQLDKSGLPSDRFFAERPEGSVSTLKIQRTQQEDSAVYLCASSPRTGGVLHEQFFGPGTRLTVL.

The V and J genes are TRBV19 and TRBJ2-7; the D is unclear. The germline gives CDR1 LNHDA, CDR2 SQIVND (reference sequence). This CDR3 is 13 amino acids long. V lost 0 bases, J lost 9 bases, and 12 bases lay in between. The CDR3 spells CASSIDVSRGQYF. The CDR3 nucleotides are TGTGCCAGTAGTATAGATGTAAGTCGCGGGCAGTACTTC.

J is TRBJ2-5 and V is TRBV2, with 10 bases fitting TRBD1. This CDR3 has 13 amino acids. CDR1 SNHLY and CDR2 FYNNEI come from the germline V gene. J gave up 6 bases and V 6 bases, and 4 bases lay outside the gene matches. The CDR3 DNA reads TGTGCCAGCAGGACAGGGGGCCGACAGACCCAGTACTTC. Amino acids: CASRTGGRQTQYF.

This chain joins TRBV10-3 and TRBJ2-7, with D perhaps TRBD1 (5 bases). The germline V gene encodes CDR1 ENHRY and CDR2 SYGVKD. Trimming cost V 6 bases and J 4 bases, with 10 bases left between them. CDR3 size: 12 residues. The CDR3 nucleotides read TGTGCCATCAGCGTCTCAGGGTACGAGCAGTACTTC. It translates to CAISVSGYEQYF.

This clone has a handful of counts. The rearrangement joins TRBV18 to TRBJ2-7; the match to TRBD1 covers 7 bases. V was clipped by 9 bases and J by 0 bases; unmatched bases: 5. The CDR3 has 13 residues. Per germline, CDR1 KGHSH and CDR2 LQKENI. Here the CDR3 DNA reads TGTGCCAGTGGGGACAGTGTCTCCTACGAGCAGTACTTC. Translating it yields CASGDSVSYEQYF.

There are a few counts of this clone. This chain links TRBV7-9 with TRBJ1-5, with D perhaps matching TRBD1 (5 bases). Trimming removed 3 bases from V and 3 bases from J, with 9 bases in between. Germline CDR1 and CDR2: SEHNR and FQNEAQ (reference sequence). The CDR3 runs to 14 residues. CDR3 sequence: CASSFETDNQPQHF. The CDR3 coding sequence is TGTGCCAGCAGCTTCGAGACAGACAATCAGCCCCAGCATTTT.

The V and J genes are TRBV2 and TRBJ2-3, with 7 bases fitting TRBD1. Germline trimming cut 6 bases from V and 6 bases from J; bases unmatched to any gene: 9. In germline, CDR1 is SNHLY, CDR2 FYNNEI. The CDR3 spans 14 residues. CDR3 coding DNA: TGTGCCAGCAGGGGGACAGACTGGTGGGATACGCAGTATTTT. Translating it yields CASRGTDWWDTQYF.

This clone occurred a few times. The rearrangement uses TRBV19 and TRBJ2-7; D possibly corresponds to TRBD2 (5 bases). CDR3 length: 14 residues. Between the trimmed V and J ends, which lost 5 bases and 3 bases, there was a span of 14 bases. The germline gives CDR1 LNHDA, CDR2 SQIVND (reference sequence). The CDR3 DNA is TGTGCCAGTAGTCCTCGGACTTACCGCTACGAGCAGTACTTC. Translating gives CASSPRTYRYEQYF.

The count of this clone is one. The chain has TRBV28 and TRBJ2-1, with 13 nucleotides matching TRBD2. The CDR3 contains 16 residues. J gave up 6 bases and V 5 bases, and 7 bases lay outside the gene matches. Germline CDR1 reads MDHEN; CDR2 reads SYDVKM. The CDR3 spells CASSPPGLAGLNEQFF. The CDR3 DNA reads TGTGCCAGCAGTCCCCCGGGACTAGCGGGACTCAATGAGCAGTTCTTC.

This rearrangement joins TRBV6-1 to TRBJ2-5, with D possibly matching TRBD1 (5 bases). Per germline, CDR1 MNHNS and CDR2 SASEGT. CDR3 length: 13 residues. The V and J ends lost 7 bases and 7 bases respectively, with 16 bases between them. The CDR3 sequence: CASTPDRRGTQYF. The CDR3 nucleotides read TGTGCCAGCACCCCTGACAGACGCGGGACCCAGTACTTC.

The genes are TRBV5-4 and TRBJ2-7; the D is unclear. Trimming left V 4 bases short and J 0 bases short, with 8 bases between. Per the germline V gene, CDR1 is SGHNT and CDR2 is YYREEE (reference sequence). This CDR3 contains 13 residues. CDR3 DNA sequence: TGTGCCAGCAGCCAGAGCGCCTCCTACGAGCAGTACTTC. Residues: CASSQSASYEQYF.

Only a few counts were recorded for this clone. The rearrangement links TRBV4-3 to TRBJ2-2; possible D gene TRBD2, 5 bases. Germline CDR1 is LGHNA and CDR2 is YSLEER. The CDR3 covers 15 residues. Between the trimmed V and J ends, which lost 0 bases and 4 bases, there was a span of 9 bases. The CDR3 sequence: CASSQERAGTGELFF. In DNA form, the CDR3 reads TGCGCCAGCAGCCAAGAGAGGGCGGGCACCGGGGAGCTGTTTTTT.

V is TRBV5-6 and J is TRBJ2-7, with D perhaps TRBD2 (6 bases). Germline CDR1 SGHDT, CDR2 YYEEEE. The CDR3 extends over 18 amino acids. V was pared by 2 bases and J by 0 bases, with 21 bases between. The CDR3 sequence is CASSFPGRWGDTSYEQYF. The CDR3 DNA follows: TGTGCCAGCAGCTTTCCCGGAAGGTGGGGGGATACCTCCTACGAGCAGTACTTC.

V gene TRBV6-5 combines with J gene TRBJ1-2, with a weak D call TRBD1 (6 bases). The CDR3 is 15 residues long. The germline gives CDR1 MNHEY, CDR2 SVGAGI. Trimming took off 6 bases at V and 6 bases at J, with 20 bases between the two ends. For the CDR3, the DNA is TGTGCCAGCAGAACGAACACCCAGGGGATCCATGGCTACACCTTC. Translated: CASRTNTQGIHGYTF.

The CDR3 DNA sequence: TGTGCCAGCAGCCCGAGCCCAGATACGCAGTATTTT. It is translated as CASSPSPDTQYF. V and J are TRBV28 and TRBJ2-3; D gene uncertain. The CDR3 spans 12 residues. CDR1 and CDR2 from the germline V gene are MDHEN and SYDVKM. Trimming stripped 6 bases from V and 4 bases from J, with 8 bases between.

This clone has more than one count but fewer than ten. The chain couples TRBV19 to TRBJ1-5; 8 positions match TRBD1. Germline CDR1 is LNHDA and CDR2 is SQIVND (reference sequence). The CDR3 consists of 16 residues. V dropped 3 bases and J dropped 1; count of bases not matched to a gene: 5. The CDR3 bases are TGTGCCAGTAGTATGGGGTGGACAGGGAGCAATCAGCCCCAGCATTTT. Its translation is CASSMGWTGSNQPQHF.

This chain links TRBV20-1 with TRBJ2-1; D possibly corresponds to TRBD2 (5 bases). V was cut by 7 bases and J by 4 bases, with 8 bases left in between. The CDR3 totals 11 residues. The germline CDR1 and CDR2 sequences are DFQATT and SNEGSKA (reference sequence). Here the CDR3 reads CSGGRYNEQFF. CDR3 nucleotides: TGCAGTGGTGGGAGATACAATGAGCAGTTCTTC.